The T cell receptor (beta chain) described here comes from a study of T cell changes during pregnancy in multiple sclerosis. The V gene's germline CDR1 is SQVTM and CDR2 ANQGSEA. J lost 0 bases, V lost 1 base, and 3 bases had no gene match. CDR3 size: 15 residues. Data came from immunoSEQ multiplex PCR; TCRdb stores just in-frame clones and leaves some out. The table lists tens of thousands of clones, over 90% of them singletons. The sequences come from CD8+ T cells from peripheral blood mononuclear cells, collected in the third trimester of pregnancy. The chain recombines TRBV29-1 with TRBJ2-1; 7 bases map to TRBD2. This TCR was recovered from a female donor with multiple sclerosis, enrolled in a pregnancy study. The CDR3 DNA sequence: TGCAGCGTTGAAGGGCTAGCGGCCTCCTACAATGAGCAGTTCTTC. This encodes CSVEGLAASYNEQFF.